This T cell receptor (beta chain) was obtained from a study of blood T cell repertoires in COVID-19 (dated by TCRdb to the early 2020s). Turning to the overall study: Samples covering the acute and convalescent phases of COVID-19 were provided by collaborators in the United States, Italy and Spain. The material from the prospective study consisted of cDNA or gDNA derived from T cells, B-cell-depleted T cells, or PBMCs. Subjects who had been exposed to COVID-19, were actively infected with it, or had recovered from it provided the deeply sampled blood TCRbeta repertoires that made up the dataset. The repertoires were released in a freely available public database intended as a resource for research on the immune response to SARS-CoV-2. Samples came from the ongoing ImmuneRACE study (first 160 participants) plus 1,254 subjects from 6 global collaborators. The sample metadata nearly always contained a de-identified subject ID, COVID-19 status, age in years and sex. Where HLA class I and class II types were available, the types were taken from metadata supplied by the sample provider, not from assay-based typing.

The immunoSEQ Assay, a bias-controlled multiplex PCR, was used to amplify TCRbeta CDR3 regions from genomic DNA. As for how the authors treated the data: Within the assay, amplification of reference gene primers was used to estimate how many nucleated cells each sample contained. To quantify the absolute abundance of each unique TCRbeta CDR3 rearrangement, sequence reads were collapsed and filtered. Productive Simpson clonality was computed per sample as the square root of Simpson's diversity index over productive rearrangements. TCRdb's version of the immuneACCESS table is confined to in-frame rearrangements and falls short of the full clone set. An unresolved V gene accounts for under half of the shortfall where checked; the remainder is of unknown origin. D and trimming come from the DNA, and the V and J calls and clone size come from that table. The sample yields 20,000 to 30,000 clones; 88% were counted once. The ten largest clonotypes hold 22% of the sample.

This clone occurred a few times. The antigen it recognizes is unknown. Base-call qualities are not available, and no considerably larger clone is one nucleotide away. CDR1 LGHDT and CDR2 YNNKEL are derived from the germline V gene (reference sequence). Its CDR3 holds 16 amino acids, cysteine through phenylalanine. This entry keeps only the CDR3 DNA: 48 bases, framed from base 1. Here V drops 2 bases and J drops 10 bases, and the junction holds 11 bases not matched to any gene. What the authors observed across the whole study: The amount of clinical and demographic metadata varied by source and participant and was provided uncurated.

Collaborating institutions collected whole blood in K2EDTA tubes following their own protocols. For TCRbeta analysis, collaborator samples were shipped as frozen whole blood, as isolated PBMCs, or as DNA extracted from either sample type. This sequence originates from a man between 65 and 80 years old in a cohort sampled during active COVID-19. Material for sequencing was peripheral blood. The rearrangement joined TRBV3-1 (or the pseudogene TRBV3-2) to TRBJ1-4; TRBD1 matches 9 bases in the middle. The CDR3 region reads CASSQRGQGRGSKLFF. The nucleotide sequence reads TGTGCCAGCAGCCAACGGGGACAGGGAAGAGGGTCAAAACTGTTTTTT.